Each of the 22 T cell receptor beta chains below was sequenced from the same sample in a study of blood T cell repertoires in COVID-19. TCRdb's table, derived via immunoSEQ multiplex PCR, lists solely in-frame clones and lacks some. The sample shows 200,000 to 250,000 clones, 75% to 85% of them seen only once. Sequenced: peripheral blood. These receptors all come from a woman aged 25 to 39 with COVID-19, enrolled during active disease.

CDR3 protein: CASSSTRVNEQFF. In nucleotides, the CDR3 is TGTGCCAGCAGCTCGACCCGGGTAAATGAGCAGTTCTTC. The V call is TRBV11-3, the J call TRBJ2-1; D call uncertain. The CDR3 loop spans 13 amino acids. Deletions cut 4 bases from V and 7 bases from J, with 11 bases between. Per the germline V gene, CDR1 is SGHNT and CDR2 is YENEEA.

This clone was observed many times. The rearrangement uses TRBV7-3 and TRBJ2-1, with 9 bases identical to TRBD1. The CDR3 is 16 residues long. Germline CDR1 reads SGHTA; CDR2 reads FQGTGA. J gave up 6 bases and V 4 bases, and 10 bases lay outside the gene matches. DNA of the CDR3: TGTGCCAGCAGCTCCTCCGGGGGGACAGGGTCCAATGAGCAGTTCTTC. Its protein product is CASSSSGGTGSNEQFF.

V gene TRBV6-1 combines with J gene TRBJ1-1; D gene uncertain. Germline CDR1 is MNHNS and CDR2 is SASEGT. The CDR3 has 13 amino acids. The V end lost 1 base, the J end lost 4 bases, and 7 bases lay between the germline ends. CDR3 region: CASSEGRTTEAFF. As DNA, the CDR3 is TGTGCCAGCAGTGAAGGGAGGACCACTGAAGCTTTCTTT.

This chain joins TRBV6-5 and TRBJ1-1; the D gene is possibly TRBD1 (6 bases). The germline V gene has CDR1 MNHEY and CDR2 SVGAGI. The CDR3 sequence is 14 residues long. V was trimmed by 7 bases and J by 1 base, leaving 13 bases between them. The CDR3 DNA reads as TGTGCCAGCACCGCAGGGGTGGGGAACACTGAAGCTTTCTTT. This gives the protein CASTAGVGNTEAFF.

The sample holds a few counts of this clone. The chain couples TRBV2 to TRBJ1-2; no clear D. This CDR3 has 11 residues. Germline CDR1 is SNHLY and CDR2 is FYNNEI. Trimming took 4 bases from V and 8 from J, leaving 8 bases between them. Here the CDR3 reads CASSVLGGYTF. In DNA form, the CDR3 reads TGTGCCAGCAGTGTTCTCGGGGGCTACACCTTC.

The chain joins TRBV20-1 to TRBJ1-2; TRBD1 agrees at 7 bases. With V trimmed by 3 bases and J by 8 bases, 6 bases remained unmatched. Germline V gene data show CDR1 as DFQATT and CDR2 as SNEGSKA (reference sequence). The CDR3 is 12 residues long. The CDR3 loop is CSASGRGHGYTF. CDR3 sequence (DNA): TGCAGTGCTAGTGGGAGGGGGCACGGCTACACCTTC.

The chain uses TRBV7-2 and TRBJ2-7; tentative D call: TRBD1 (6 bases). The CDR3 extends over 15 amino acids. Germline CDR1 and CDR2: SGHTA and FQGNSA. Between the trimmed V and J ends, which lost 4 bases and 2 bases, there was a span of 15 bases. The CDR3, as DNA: TGTGCCAGCAGCTCGGGACAACTCGGGGCCTACGAGCAGTACTTC. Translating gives CASSSGQLGAYEQYF.

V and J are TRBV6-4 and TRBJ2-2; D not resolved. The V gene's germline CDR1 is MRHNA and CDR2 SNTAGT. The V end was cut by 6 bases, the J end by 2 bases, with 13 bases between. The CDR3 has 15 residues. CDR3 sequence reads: CASSASDLNTGELFF. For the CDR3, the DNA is TGTGCCAGCAGCGCTAGTGACTTAAACACCGGGGAGCTGTTTTTT.

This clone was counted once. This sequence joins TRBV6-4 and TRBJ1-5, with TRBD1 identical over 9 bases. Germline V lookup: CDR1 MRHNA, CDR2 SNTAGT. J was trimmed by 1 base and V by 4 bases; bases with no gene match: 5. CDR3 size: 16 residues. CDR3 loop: CASSGPGQGSNQPQHF. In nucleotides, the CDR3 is TGTGCCAGCAGTGGCCCGGGACAGGGAAGCAATCAGCCCCAGCATTTT.

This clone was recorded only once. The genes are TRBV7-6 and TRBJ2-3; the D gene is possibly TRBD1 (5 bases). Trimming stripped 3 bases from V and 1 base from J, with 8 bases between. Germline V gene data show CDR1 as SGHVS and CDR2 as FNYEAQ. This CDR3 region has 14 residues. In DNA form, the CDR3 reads TGTGCCAGCAGCTTGATGACAGGCACAGATACGCAGTATTTT. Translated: CASSLMTGTDTQYF.

In DNA form, the CDR3 reads TGTGCCAGCACCCCTAAGGGGGGGTTCGGGCCTGAGCAGTTCTTC. Translation: CASTPKGGFGPEQFF. J is TRBJ2-1 and V is TRBV5-6; D perhaps matches TRBD2 (7 bases). Trimming stripped 6 bases from V and 9 bases from J, with 22 bases between. The germline gives CDR1 SGHDT, CDR2 YYEEEE. CDR3 size: 15 residues.

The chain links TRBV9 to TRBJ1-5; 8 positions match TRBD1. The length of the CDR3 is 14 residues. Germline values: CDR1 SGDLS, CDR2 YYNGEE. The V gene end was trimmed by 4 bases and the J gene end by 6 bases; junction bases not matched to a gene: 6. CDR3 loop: CASSQGAMGQPQHF. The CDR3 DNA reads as TGTGCCAGCAGCCAGGGGGCGATGGGTCAGCCCCAGCATTTT. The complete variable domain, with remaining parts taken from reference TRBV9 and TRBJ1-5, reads DSGVTQTPKHLITATGQRVTLRCSPRSGDLSVYWYQQSLDQGLQFLIQYYNGEERAKGNILERFSAQQFPDLHSELNLSSLELGDSALYFCASSQGAMGQPQHFGDGTRLSIL.

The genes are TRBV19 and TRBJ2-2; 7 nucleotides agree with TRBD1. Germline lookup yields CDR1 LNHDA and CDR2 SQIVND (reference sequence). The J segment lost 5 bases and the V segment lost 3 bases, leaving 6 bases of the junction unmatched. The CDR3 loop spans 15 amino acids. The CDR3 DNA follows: TGTGCCAGTAGTATGAACAGGGGAACGACCGGGGAGCTGTTTTTT. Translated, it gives CASSMNRGTTGELFF.

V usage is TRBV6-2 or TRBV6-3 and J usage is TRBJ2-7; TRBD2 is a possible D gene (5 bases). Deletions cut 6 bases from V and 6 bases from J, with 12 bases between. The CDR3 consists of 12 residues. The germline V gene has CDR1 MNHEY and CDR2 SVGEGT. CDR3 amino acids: CASSFWETEQYF. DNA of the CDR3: TGTGCCAGCAGCTTTTGGGAGACCGAGCAGTACTTC.

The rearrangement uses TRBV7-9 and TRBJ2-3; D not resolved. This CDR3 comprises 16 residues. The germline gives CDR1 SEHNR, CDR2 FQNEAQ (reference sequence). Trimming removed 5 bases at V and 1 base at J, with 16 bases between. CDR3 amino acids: CASSRNSRSRTDTQYF. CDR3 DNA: TGTGCCAGCAGCCGTAATAGTCGATCTCGCACAGATACGCAGTATTTT.

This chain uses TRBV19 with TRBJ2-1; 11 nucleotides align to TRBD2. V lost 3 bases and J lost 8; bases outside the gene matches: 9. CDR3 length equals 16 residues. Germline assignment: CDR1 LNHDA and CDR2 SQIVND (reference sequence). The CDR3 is CASSIFGTSGSDEQFF. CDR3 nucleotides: TGTGCCAGTAGTATCTTCGGGACTAGCGGCAGCGATGAGCAGTTCTTC.

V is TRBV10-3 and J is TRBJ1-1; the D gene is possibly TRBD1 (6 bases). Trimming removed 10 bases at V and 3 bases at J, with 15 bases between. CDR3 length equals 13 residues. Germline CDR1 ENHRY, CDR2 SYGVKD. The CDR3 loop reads CASTFRQDTEAFF. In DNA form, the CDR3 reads TGTGCCAGCACTTTTAGACAGGACACTGAAGCTTTCTTT.

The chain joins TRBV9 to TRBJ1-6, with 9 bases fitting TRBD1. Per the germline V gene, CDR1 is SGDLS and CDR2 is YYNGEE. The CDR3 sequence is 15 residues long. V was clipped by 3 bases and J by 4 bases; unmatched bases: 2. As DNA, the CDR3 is TGTGCCAGCAGCGGAGGACAGGGGTATAATTCACCCCTCCACTTT. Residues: CASSGGQGYNSPLHF.

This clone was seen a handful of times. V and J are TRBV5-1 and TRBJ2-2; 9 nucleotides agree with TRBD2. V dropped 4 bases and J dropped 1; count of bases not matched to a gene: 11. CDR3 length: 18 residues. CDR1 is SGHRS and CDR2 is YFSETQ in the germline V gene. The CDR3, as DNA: TGCGCCAGCAGCCTCCGTGGAGCGGGGGGCCTGAACACCGGGGAGCTGTTTTTT. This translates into CASSLRGAGGLNTGELFF.

CDR3 bases: TGTGCCAGTAGTATAGTGGGGGCGCAATTGAGCAATCAGCCCCAGCATTTT. Protein: CASSIVGAQLSNQPQHF. The chain couples TRBV19 to TRBJ1-5; tentative D call: TRBD1 (6 bases). CDR3 length: 17 residues. From germline, CDR1 is LNHDA and CDR2 SQIVND (reference sequence). The germline V and J ends were trimmed by 1 base and 1 base, with 14 bases remaining between them.

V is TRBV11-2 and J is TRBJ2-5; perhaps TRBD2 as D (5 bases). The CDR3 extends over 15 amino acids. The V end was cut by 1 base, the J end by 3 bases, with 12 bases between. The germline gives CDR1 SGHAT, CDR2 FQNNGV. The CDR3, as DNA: TGTGCCAGCAGCTTAGCACACGGGGTAGAAGAGACCCAGTACTTC. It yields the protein CASSLAHGVEETQYF.

The CDR3, as DNA: TGTGCCAGCACCCCGGAGGTATACTCTGGAAACACCATATATTTT. Its protein is CASTPEVYSGNTIYF. The J gene is TRBJ1-3, the V gene TRBV7-8; no firm D call. This CDR3 has 15 amino acids. Trimming left V 7 bases short and J 0 bases short, with 13 bases between. The V gene's germline CDR1 is SGHVS and CDR2 FQNEAQ.